The 21 T cell receptor beta chains below were found in one sample sequenced in a study of shared clonotypes between healthy human individuals. Generated by immunoSEQ multiplex PCR, the TCRdb table keeps only in-frame clones and is missing some. The repertoire consists of 450,000 to 700,000 clones, with roughly 96% occurring once and the leading ten covering 0.09% to 0.13%. Naive CD8 cells comprised CD45RO-negative, CCR7-positively selected cells, excluding terminally differentiated effector memory CD45RA+ cells. Sequences were obtained from naive CD8+ T cells sorted from blood. These receptors were obtained from a woman aged 25-40 years in good health.

The V gene is TRBV6-6, the J gene TRBJ1-2; D gene uncertain. The germline CDR1 and CDR2 sequences are MNHNY and SVGAGI (reference sequence). The CDR3 is 13 residues long. V was shortened by 5 bases and J by 1 base, with 8 bases between the two germline ends. CDR3 in DNA: TGTGCCAGCAGTAACGACCTTAACTATGGCTACACCTTC. Its translation: CASSNDLNYGYTF.

This sequence joins TRBV7-9 and TRBJ2-5; 7 nucleotides line up with TRBD1. Trimming removed 4 bases from V and 11 bases from J; junction bases left unmatched: 13. The CDR3 loop spans 14 amino acids. The germline V gene encodes CDR1 SEHNR and CDR2 FQNEAQ (reference sequence). The DNA for the CDR3 is TGTGCCAGCAGCTCAGACAGGGTCGGACGAGAGCAGTACTTC. Encoded protein: CASSSDRVGREQYF.

This chain joins TRBV5-4 and TRBJ1-4; D is uncertain. The CDR3 extends over 13 amino acids. V lost 0 bases to trimming and J lost 7 bases, with 7 bases between them. The germline V gene encodes CDR1 SGHNT and CDR2 YYREEE (reference sequence). The CDR3 DNA follows: TGTGCCAGCAGCTTGGAGACTGGTGAAAAACTGTTTTTT. This gives the protein CASSLETGEKLFF. The full variable domain, rest sourced from reference TRBV5-4 and TRBJ1-4, is ETGVTQSPTHLIKTRGQQVTLRCSSQSGHNTVSWYQQALGQGPQFIFQYYREEENGRGNFPPRFSGLQFPNYSSELNVNALELDDSALYLCASSLETGEKLFFGSGTQLSVL.

The rearrangement links TRBV27 to TRBJ1-1, with TRBD1 matching over 7 bases. The J segment lost 7 bases and the V segment lost 0 bases, leaving 17 bases of the junction unmatched. This CDR3 is built from 18 residues. Looked up from germline, CDR1 is MNHEY and CDR2 is SMNVEV (reference sequence). Here the CDR3 DNA reads TGTGCCAGCAGTTTATCGGTCTTAGGGCAGGGGGTAAAGGGTGAAGCTTTCTTT. Its translation is CASSLSVLGQGVKGEAFF.

The V call is TRBV27, the J call TRBJ1-5; TRBD1 might be the D (6 bases). This CDR3 has 15 residues. V was cut by 1 base and J by 6 bases, with 13 bases left in between. CDR1 is MNHEY and CDR2 is SMNVEV in the germline V gene (reference sequence). The CDR3 protein is CASSLWPGEGQPQHF. Here the CDR3 DNA reads TGTGCCAGCAGTTTATGGCCAGGGGAGGGTCAGCCCCAGCATTTT.

The gene calls are TRBV2 and TRBJ1-6, with D possibly matching TRBD1 (6 bases). This CDR3 has 14 amino acids. Per the germline V gene, CDR1 is SNHLY and CDR2 is FYNNEI. Trimming cost V 6 bases and J 6 bases, with 12 bases left between them. The CDR3: CASSSGDSNSPLHF. For the CDR3, the DNA is TGTGCCAGCAGCTCAGGGGATTCTAATTCACCCCTCCACTTT.

This clone was seen a single time. V is TRBV7-9 and J is TRBJ1-4; TRBD1 agrees at 7 bases. Germline lookup yields CDR1 SEHNR and CDR2 FQNEAQ (reference sequence). Trimming took 5 bases from V and 4 from J; bases not matched to a gene: 7. This CDR3 comprises 15 residues. CDR3 nucleotide sequence: TGTGCCAGCAGCCGACAGGGCTGGAGTAATGAAAAACTGTTTTTT. Encoded protein: CASSRQGWSNEKLFF.

The chain combines TRBV28 with TRBJ1-2; D uncertain. V shed 1 base and J shed 6 bases, with 18 bases lying between them. The germline V gene encodes CDR1 MDHEN and CDR2 SYDVKM. The CDR3 is 16 residues long. The CDR3: CASSLFISTDRDGYTF. DNA for the CDR3: TGTGCCAGCAGTTTATTCATTTCCACGGATAGGGATGGCTACACCTTC.

The V and J genes are TRBV28 and TRBJ2-7; D uncertain. The CDR3 extends over 13 amino acids. Per germline, CDR1 MDHEN and CDR2 SYDVKM. The ends were cut back, 4 bases at V and 0 bases at J, with 7 bases in the middle. The CDR3 is CASSSPYSYEQYF. In nucleotides, the CDR3 is TGTGCCAGCAGTTCCCCCTACTCCTACGAGCAGTACTTC.

V gene TRBV27 combines with J gene TRBJ1-1, with a tentative D call TRBD1 (5 bases). CDR3 size: 14 residues. Trimming pared 4 bases from V and 8 bases from J, leaving 17 bases between. Germline CDR1 MNHEY, CDR2 SMNVEV (reference sequence). The CDR3 DNA is TGTGCCAGCAGTTACGCTCTTGGGGCCCAGGAAGCTTTCTTT. It translates to CASSYALGAQEAFF.

The rearrangement uses TRBV27 and TRBJ1-5; tentative D call: TRBD1 (6 bases). CDR1 is MNHEY and CDR2 is SMNVEV in the germline V gene (reference sequence). The ends were cut back, 5 bases at V and 7 bases at J, with 9 bases in the middle. This CDR3 has 12 amino acids. The CDR3 sequence is CASSRGGQPQHF. In nucleotides, the CDR3 is TGTGCCAGCAGTCGAGGGGGACAGCCCCAGCATTTT.

The chain carries TRBV27 and TRBJ2-7, with D perhaps matching TRBD1 or TRBD2 (5 bases each). With 6 bases removed from V and 6 bases from J, the gap between germline ends came to 15 bases. The V gene's germline CDR1 is MNHEY and CDR2 SMNVEV (reference sequence). This CDR3 is built from 13 residues. The CDR3 DNA sequence: TGTGCCAGCAGCCTGGCAGGGACGGGCGAGCAGTACTTC. The encoded protein is CASSLAGTGEQYF.

The chain has TRBV10-2 and TRBJ2-2, with 7 bases lining up with TRBD1. This CDR3 spans 16 amino acids. J gave up 5 bases and V 6 bases, and 12 bases lay outside the gene matches. In germline, CDR1 is WSHSY, CDR2 SAAADI. The CDR3 DNA sequence: TGCGCCAGCAGATTGCCGGGACAGTCATTGACCGGGGAGCTGTTTTTT. It encodes CASRLPGQSLTGELFF.

The chain uses TRBV5-6 and TRBJ2-7, with 9 bases identical to TRBD1. Germline-derived CDR1 and CDR2 are SGHDT and YYEEEE. The CDR3 consists of 14 residues. The V and J ends lost 2 bases and 4 bases, in that order; junction bases with no gene match: 4. The CDR3 protein is CASSFGQGWYEQYF. CDR3 DNA sequence: TGTGCCAGCAGCTTCGGACAGGGGTGGTACGAGCAGTACTTC.

V usage is TRBV30 and J usage is TRBJ1-1; D uncertain. The CDR3 covers 12 residues. V shed 3 bases and J shed 7 bases, with 12 bases lying between them. Germline values: CDR1 GTSNPN, CDR2 SVGIG (reference sequence). CDR3 sequence reads: CAWSDNGIEAFF. CDR3 in DNA: TGTGCCTGGAGCGACAACGGGATTGAAGCTTTCTTT. The variable domain in full, completed from reference TRBV30 and TRBJ1-1, reads SQTIHQWPATLVQPVGSPLSLECTVEGTSNPNLYWYRQAAGRGLQLLFYSVGIGQISSEVPQNLSASRPQDRQFILSSKKLLLSDSGFYLCAWSDNGIEAFFGQGTRLTVV.

The V and J genes are TRBV2 and TRBJ2-7; 12 bases align to TRBD2. The V gene's germline CDR1 is SNHLY and CDR2 FYNNEI. This CDR3 has 14 amino acids. J gave up 3 bases and V 7 bases, and 4 bases lay outside the gene matches. The CDR3 DNA reads TGTGCCAGCAACAGACTAGCGGGAGACTACGAGCAGTACTTC. This translates into CASNRLAGDYEQYF.

V gene TRBV12-5 combines with J gene TRBJ2-7, with D possibly TRBD2 on 5 matching bases. The CDR3 covers 12 residues. V lost 4 bases, J lost 6 bases, and 10 bases lay in between. CDR1 is LGHNT and CDR2 is FRNRAP in the germline V gene. CDR3 sequence reads: CASGSEAGEQYF. DNA of the CDR3: TGTGCTAGTGGTTCGGAGGCGGGCGAGCAGTACTTC.

The chain carries TRBV11-2 and TRBJ2-1; no clear D. The CDR3 is 10 residues long. The germline V gene has CDR1 SGHAT and CDR2 FQNNGV. V lost 9 bases and J lost 9, with 9 bases in between. CDR3 sequence (DNA): TGTGCCAGGCGAAGAAGTGAGCAGTTCTTC. Translation gives CARRRSEQFF. Drawing the rest from reference TRBV11-2 and TRBJ2-1, the complete variable domain is EAGVAQSPRYKIIEKRQSVAFWCNPISGHATLYWYQQILGQGPKLLIQFQNNGVVDDSQLPKDRFSAERLKGVDSTLKIQPAKLEDSAVYLCARRRSEQFFGPGTRLTVL.

This clone was found once. The chain combines TRBV6-5 with TRBJ2-2, with 7 bases identical to TRBD2. The CDR3 loop spans 14 amino acids. V lost 2 bases to trimming and J lost 4 bases; unmatched junction nucleotides: 1. CDR1 is MNHEY and CDR2 is SVGAGI in the germline V gene. The CDR3 reads CASSYGEGTGELFF. In nucleotides, the CDR3 is TGTGCCAGCAGTTACGGGGAGGGCACCGGGGAGCTGTTTTTT.

The chain combines TRBV18 with TRBJ2-7; 7 nucleotides align to TRBD2. Germline assignment: CDR1 KGHSH and CDR2 LQKENI. V lost 5 bases, J lost 2 bases, and 9 bases stayed unmatched. The CDR3 length is 15 residues. This CDR3 reads CASSSPLSGAYEQYF. The CDR3 nucleotides are TGTGCCAGCTCATCCCCACTAAGCGGGGCCTACGAGCAGTACTTC.

This rearrangement joins TRBV27 to TRBJ2-2; D is unresolved. Between the trimmed V and J ends, which lost 4 bases and 1 base, there was a span of 10 bases. Germline V lookup: CDR1 MNHEY, CDR2 SMNVEV (reference sequence). CDR3 size: 15 residues. The CDR3 loop reads CASSSPRVNTGELFF. DNA for the CDR3: TGTGCCAGCAGTTCCCCTAGGGTGAACACCGGGGAGCTGTTTTTT.